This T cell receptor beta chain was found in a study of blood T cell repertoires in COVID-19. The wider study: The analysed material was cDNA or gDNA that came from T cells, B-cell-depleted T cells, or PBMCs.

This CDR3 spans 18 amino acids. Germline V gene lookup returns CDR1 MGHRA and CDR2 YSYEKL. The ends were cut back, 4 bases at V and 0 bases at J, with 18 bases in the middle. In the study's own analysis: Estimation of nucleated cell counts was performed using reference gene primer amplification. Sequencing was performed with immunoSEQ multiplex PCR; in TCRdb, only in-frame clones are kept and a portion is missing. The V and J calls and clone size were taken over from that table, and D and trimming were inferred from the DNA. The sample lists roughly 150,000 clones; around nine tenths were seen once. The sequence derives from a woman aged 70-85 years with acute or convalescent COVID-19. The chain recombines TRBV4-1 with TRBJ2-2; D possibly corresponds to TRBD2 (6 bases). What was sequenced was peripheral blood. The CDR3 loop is CASSLKRVGEANTGELFF. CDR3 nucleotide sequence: TGCGCCAGCAGCCTTAAGAGGGTGGGGGAGGCGAACACCGGGGAGCTGTTTTTT.